This T cell receptor beta chain emerged from a study of OX40 agonist ivuxolimab in advanced cancers. Background on the study: While on treatment, patients had intravenous ivuxolimab at 0.01 to 10 mg/kg every 2 weeks. Dose-escalation patients suffered from hepatocellular carcinoma, melanoma, renal cell or head and neck cancer. Patients with prior anti-PD-1, anti-PD-L1 or anti-CTLA-4 therapy were eligible; less than 50% had some.

The V end was cut by 4 bases, the J end by 1 base, with 13 bases between. From germline, CDR1 is MNHNS and CDR2 SASEGT. The CDR3 consists of 16 residues. This table comes from immunoSEQ multiplex PCR, and its TCRdb copy is limited to in-frame clones, with some not included. The table includes some 150,000 clones, 85% to 95% detected once. This sample comprised CD4+ or CD8+ T cells sorted from blood, obtained in a trial of the OX40 agonist ivuxolimab. This sequence was found in an adult with an advanced solid tumor such as melanoma, head and neck, liver or kidney cancer. The V call is TRBV6-1, the J call TRBJ2-2; no definite D call. The chain's CDR3 is CASSVVVTLNTGELFF. CDR3 coding DNA: TGTGCCAGCAGTGTTGTAGTAACCTTGAACACCGGGGAGCTGTTTTTT.